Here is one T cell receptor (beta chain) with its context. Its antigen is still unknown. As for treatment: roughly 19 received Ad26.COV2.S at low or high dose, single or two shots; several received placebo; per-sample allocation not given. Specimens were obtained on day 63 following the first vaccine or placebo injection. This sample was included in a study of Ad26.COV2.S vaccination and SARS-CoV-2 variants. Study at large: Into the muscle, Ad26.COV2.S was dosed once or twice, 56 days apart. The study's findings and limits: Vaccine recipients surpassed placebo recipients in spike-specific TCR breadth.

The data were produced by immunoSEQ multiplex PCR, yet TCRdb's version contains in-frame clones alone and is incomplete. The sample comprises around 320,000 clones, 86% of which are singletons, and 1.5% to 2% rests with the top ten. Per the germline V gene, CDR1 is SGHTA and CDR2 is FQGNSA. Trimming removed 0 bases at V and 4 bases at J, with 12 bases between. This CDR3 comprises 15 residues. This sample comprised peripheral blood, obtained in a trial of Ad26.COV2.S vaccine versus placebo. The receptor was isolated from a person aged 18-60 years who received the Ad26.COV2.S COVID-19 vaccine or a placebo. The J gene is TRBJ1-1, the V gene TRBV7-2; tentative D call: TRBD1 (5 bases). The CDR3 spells CASSLAGTVFTEAFF. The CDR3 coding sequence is TGTGCCAGCAGCTTAGCCGGGACGGTCTTCACTGAAGCTTTCTTT.